This is a list of T cell receptor beta chains from one sample in a study of T cell clonotyping in hematopoietic cell transplantation. Clones were read by immunoSEQ multiplex PCR, and TCRdb kept only the in-frame ones, dropping some. The table has roughly 40,000 clones, 95% seen once. The sample consisted of peripheral blood mononuclear cells. Receptors were obtained from a man aged 30 to 45 in good health. Some clones in this sample may be carry-over from other donors' samples. Both conserved end residues are part of each CDR3. D genes are given only for firm matches. Size is omitted from some rows. Given values are once, few, many or a class for expanded clones.

clone_size d_call j_call v_call cdr3_nt cdr3_aa
once TRBD2 TRBJ2-1 TRBV25-1 TGTGCCAGCACGAAGCGGGAGTGGAATGAGCAGTTCTTC CASTKREWNEQFF
NA TRBD1 TRBJ1-6 TRBV30 TGTGCCTGGAGTTACAGGGGGGGAAGGACCCTCCACTTT CAWSYRGGRTLHF
once NA TRBJ2-7 TRBV7-2 TGTGCCAGCAGCCCCAGGAGGGAGTCCTACGAGCAGTACTTC CASSPRRESYEQYF
once NA TRBJ2-7 TRBV14 TGTGCCAGCAGCCCCAGGACAACCGGGTACGAGCAGTACTTC CASSPRTTGYEQYF
NA NA TRBJ2-5 TRBV6-6 TGTGCCAGCAGTTACGCTTTTCCGGAAGAGACCCAGTACTTC CASSYAFPEETQYF
once NA TRBJ2-2 TRBV9 TGTGCCAGCAGCGTAGTAGGGGAATTTGCCTCGAGGGGTGACACCGGGGAGCTGTTTTTT CASSVVGEFASRGDTGELFF
few TRBD2 TRBJ2-7 TRBV10-1 TGCGCCAGCAGTGTAGATAAGACTAGCGGGAGTGTCGACGACTACGAGCAGTACTTC CASSVDKTSGSVDDYEQYF
NA NA TRBJ1-4 TRBV5-6 TGTGCCAGCAGCTTGGCCCTTACAAATGAAAAACTGTTTTTT CASSLALTNEKLFF
NA NA TRBJ2-3 TRBV6-5 TGTGCCAGCAGTTCCCTTGGCGGGGATACGCAGTATTTT CASSSLGGDTQYF
once NA TRBJ1-1 TRBV4-1 TGCGCCAGCAGCCAAGAAAGGAACACTGAAGCTTTCTTT CASSQERNTEAFF
NA NA TRBJ2-7 TRBV5-4 TGTGCCAGCAGCTTGGCCGTGGGAGGTCGCTCCTACGAGCAGTACTTC CASSLAVGGRSYEQYF
NA NA TRBJ1-5 TRBV7-8 TGTGCCAGCAGCTTAGTGTGGGAACAGCCCCAGCATTTT CASSLVWEQPQHF
NA TRBD1 TRBJ1-6 TRBV6-1 TGTGCCAGCAGTGATGGACAGGCCCTGAGCTCCTATAATTCACCCCTCCACTTT CASSDGQALSSYNSPLHF
NA NA TRBJ2-7 TRBV29-1 TGCAGCGTCATAGTCTACGAGCAGTACTTC CSVIVYEQYF
once TRBD1 TRBJ2-3 TRBV11-3 TGTGCCAGCAGCTTGGGTTATGACAGGGGATCAGATACGCAGTATTTT CASSLGYDRGSDTQYF
NA NA TRBJ1-2 TRBV7-9 TGTGCCAGCAGCTTAGTGTCCGGGGGACGTGGCTACACCTTC CASSLVSGGRGYTF
NA NA TRBJ1-3 TRBV19 TGTGCCAGTAGGGACCTCGGGACTTCTGAGTCTGGAAACACCATATATTTT CASRDLGTSESGNTIYF
NA NA TRBJ2-5 TRBV4-1 TGCGCCAGCAGCCAAGATGGGCTAGTTGGAGAGACCCAGTACTTC CASSQDGLVGETQYF
NA TRBD1 TRBJ1-1 TRBV6-5 TGTGCCAGCAGACTGGGACAGCTGATCACTGAAGCTTTCTTT CASRLGQLITEAFF
NA NA TRBJ1-1 TRBV30 TGTGCCTGGGACAGGAGTAGGGCATGGACTGAAGCTTTCTTT CAWDRSRAWTEAFF
NA NA TRBJ1-5 TRBV19 TGTGCCAGTAGTCGGACGTTCAATCAGCCCCAGCATTTT CASSRTFNQPQHF
once NA TRBJ1-4 TRBV19 TGTGCCAGTAGTCGTCAGGGATTTGGCGAAAAACTGTTTTTT CASSRQGFGEKLFF
once NA TRBJ2-3 TRBV10-3 TGTGCCATCAGCAAGGGAGCTAGCGTACACTACACAGATACGCAGTATTTT CAISKGASVHYTDTQYF
NA NA TRBJ2-7 TRBV5-1 TGCGCCAGCAGCTCGGGGACTGGCTACGAGCAGTACTTC CASSSGTGYEQYF
NA TRBD2 TRBJ2-5 TRBV5-1 TGCGCCAGCAGATTAGCGGGGGGGCCGGTAGAGACCCAGTACTTC CASRLAGGPVETQYF
once NA TRBJ1-2 TRBV11-2 TGTGCCAGCAGCTTAGAAACCCGCAGGGGCGGCTACACCTTC CASSLETRRGGYTF
once NA TRBJ2-2 TRBV30 TGTGCCTGGAGGGCCCGAGCATCCGGCGGGGAGCTGTTTTTT CAWRARASGGELFF
NA NA TRBJ2-5 TRBV11-2 TGTGCCAGCAGCTTACCACTGAGGGAGACCCAGTACTTC CASSLPLRETQYF
NA TRBD2 TRBJ2-3 TRBV5-1 TGCGCCAGCAGCCCTGGGGGGGGACGCACAGATACGCAGTATTTT CASSPGGGRTDTQYF
NA TRBD1 TRBJ1-2 TRBV27 TGTGCCAGCAGAGACCGGACAGGGACGGGTCTCTATGGCTACACCTTC CASRDRTGTGLYGYTF
NA TRBD1 TRBJ1-6 TRBV11-1 TGTGCCAGCAGCTTCAACAGGGGAGACAGTTCACCCCTCCACTTT CASSFNRGDSSPLHF
NA NA TRBJ1-3 TRBV29-1 TGCAGCGTTGAGACCGGGGGGAACACCATATATTTT CSVETGGNTIYF
NA NA TRBJ2-1 TRBV5-1 TGCGCCAGCAGCTTGGACTCCTACAATGAGCAGTTCTTC CASSLDSYNEQFF
NA NA TRBJ1-1 TRBV27 TGTGCCACCCAGACAGTATTGAACACTGAAGCTTTCTTT CATQTVLNTEAFF
NA TRBD2 TRBJ2-1 TRBV7-8 TGTGCCAGCAGCTTAAAACTAGCGGGGGTCTCCTACAATGAGCAGTTCTTC CASSLKLAGVSYNEQFF
NA TRBD2 TRBJ2-2 TRBV11-2 TGTGCCAGCAGCTCACTACCCGGGGGGGTCACCGGGGAGCTGTTTTTT CASSSLPGGVTGELFF
NA NA TRBJ1-2 TRBV6-5 TGTGCCAGCAGTTACCACAGGTCTTCAAACTATGGCTACACCTTC CASSYHRSSNYGYTF
NA TRBD2 TRBJ2-3 TRBV6-5 TGTGCCAGCAGTTACTCGAAGGGAGGGGCAGATACGCAGTATTTT CASSYSKGGADTQYF
NA NA TRBJ1-4 TRBV7-8 TGTGCCAGCAGACTAGGCCGGGGTTGGGGAACTAATGAAAAACTGTTTTTT CASRLGRGWGTNEKLFF
NA TRBD2 TRBJ2-7 TRBV4-2 TGTGCCAGCAGCCAAGCCCGACTAGCGGAGAGTGGGTACGAGCAGTACTTC CASSQARLAESGYEQYF
NA NA TRBJ2-4 TRBV4-2 TGTGCCAGCAGCCAAGCCTTAGAAAACATTCAGTACTTC CASSQALENIQYF
NA NA TRBJ1-1 TRBV18 TGTGCCAGCTCGGACGGTTTGAACACTGAAGCTTTCTTT CASSDGLNTEAFF
NA NA TRBJ1-5 TRBV7-8 TGTGCCAGCAGCGCGTACAGGGTACCGAATCAGCCCCAGCATTTT CASSAYRVPNQPQHF
NA NA TRBJ2-2 TRBV11-2 TGTGCCAGCAGCTTAATGATATCTCCGGGGATGGGCACCGGGGAGCTGTTTTTT CASSLMISPGMGTGELFF
few NA TRBJ2-3 TRBV7-2 TGTGCCAGCAGCTTAGGCCACAGCACAGATACGCAGTATTTT CASSLGHSTDTQYF